Below, one T cell receptor beta chain is given with its context. The data belong to a study of chemoradiotherapy in HPV16-positive cancers. Repertoires were sampled repeatedly during chemoradiotherapy. TCRdb's copy holds only in-frame clones and misses some; the assay was immunoSEQ multiplex PCR. The repertoire table contains some 71 clones. CDR1 SGHVS and CDR2 FNYEAQ come from the germline V gene. V was shortened by 4 bases and J by 6 bases, with 10 bases between the two germline ends. CDR3 length equals 12 residues. The genes are TRBV7-6 and TRBJ2-7, with no clear D. This TCR derives from a human donor with HPV-associated anogenital cancer. Here the sequenced sample was tumor tissue, taken from a patient who underwent chemoradiotherapy. The CDR3 loop reads CASSSSSTEQYF. CDR3 sequence (DNA): TGTGCCAGCAGCTCCTCATCCACCGAGCAGTACTTC. Filled out from reference TRBV7-6 and TRBJ2-7, the complete variable domain reads GAGVSQSPRYKVTKRGQDVALRCDPISGHVSLYWYRQALGQGPEFLTYFNYEAQQDKSGLPNDRFSAERPEGSISTLTIQRTEQRDSAMYRCASSSSSTEQYFGPGTRLTVT.